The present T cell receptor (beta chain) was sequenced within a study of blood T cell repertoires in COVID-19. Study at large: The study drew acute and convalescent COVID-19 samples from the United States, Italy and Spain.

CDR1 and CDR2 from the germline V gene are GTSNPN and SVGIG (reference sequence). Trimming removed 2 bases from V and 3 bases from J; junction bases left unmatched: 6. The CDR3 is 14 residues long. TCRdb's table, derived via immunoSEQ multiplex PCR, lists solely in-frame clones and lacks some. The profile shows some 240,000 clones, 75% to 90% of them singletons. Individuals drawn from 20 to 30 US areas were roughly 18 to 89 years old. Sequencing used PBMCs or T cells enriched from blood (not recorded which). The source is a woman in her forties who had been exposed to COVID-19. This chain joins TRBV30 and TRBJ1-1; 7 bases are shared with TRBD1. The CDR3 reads CAWSTQGSHTEAFF. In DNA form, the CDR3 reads TGTGCCTGGAGTACACAGGGGTCCCACACTGAAGCTTTCTTT.